The entry that follows covers one T cell receptor beta chain sequence. This specimen comes from a study of OX40 agonist ivuxolimab in advanced cancers. Here immunoSEQ multiplex PCR was the method, and the copy in TCRdb shows in-frame clones only, minus some. The table includes roughly 43,000 clones, 91% detected once. The V gene lost 0 bases and the J gene lost 5 bases, with 3 bases spanning the gap. CDR3 size: 12 residues. The germline V gene has CDR1 SGDLS and CDR2 YYNGEE. The sample consisted of CD4+ or CD8+ T cells sorted from blood, taken in a trial of the OX40 agonist ivuxolimab. This sequence was found in an adult with an advanced solid tumor such as melanoma, head and neck, liver or kidney cancer. The J gene is TRBJ2-1, the V gene TRBV9; D is unresolved. This chain's CDR3 is CASSVGNNEQFF. CDR3 sequence (DNA): TGTGCCAGCAGCGTAGGTAACAATGAGCAGTTCTTC.